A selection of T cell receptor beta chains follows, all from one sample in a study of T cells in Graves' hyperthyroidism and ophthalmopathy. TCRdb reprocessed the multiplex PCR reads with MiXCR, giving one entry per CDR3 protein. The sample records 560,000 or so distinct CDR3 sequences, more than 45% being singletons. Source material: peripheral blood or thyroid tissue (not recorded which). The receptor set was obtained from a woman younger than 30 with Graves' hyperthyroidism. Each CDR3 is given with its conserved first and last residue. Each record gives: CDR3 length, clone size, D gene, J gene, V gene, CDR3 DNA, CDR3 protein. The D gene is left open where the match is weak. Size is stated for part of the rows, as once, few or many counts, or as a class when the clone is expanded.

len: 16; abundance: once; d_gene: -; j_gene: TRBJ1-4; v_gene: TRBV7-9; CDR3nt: TGTGCCAGCAGCCAAGGGCTTGGCAGGGAGGGTGAAAAACTGTTTTTT; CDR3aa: CASSQGLGREGEKLFF
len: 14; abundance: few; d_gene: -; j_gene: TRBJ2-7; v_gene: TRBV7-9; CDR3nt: TGTGCCAGCAGCTTAGGACATGCCTCCTACGAGCAGTACTTC; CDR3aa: CASSLGHASYEQYF
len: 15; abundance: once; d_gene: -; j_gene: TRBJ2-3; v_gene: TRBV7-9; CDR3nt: TGTGCCAGCAGTCCACGGGACCAGAGCATAGATACGCAGTATTTT; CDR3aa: CASSPRDQSIDTQYF
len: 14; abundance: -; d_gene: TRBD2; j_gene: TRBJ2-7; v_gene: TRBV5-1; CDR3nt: TGCGCCAGCAGCTGGACTAGCAGGGCCGCGGGGCAGTACTTC; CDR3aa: CASSWTSRAAGQYF
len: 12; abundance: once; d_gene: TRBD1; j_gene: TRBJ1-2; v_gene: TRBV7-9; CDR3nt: TGTGCCAGCAGCTTTAGGACAGGGGGCAACACCTTC; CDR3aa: CASSFRTGGNTF
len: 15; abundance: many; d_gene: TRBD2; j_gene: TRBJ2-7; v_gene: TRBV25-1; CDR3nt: TGTGCCAGCAGTGATAGCGGGAGTGATAGGTACGAGCAGTACTTC; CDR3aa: CASSDSGSDRYEQYF
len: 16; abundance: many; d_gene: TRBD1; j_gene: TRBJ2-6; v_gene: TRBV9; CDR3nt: TGTGCCAGCAGCGCGACAGGGGGCTCTGGGGCCAACGTCCTGACTTTC; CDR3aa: CASSATGGSGANVLTF
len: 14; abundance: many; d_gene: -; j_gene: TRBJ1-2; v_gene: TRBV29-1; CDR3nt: TGCAGCGTCTCGACAGAGCCCGTCGGATATGGCTACACCTTC; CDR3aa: CSVSTEPVGYGYTF
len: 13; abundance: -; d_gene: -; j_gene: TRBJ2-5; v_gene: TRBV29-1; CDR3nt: TGCAGCCAGGGGAGGGAGGGCCATGAGACCCAGTACTTC; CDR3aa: CSQGREGHETQYF
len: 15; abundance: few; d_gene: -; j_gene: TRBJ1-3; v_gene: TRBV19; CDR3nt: TGTGCCAGTAGTATGCTTCTGATCTCTGGAAACACCATATATTTT; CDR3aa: CASSMLLISGNTIYF
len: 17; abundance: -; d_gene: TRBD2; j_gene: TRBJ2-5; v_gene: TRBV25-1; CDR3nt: TGTGCCAGCAGCCAAGGACAGGGGACTAGCGGCGTCTTTGCCCAGTACTTC; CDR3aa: CASSQGQGTSGVFAQYF
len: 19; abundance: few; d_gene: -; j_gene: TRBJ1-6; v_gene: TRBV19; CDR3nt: TGTGCCAGTAGTATCCGGCCGGGCTCGAGGGCTGTCTTGGGATCACCCCTCCACTTT; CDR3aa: CASSIRPGSRAVLGSPLHF
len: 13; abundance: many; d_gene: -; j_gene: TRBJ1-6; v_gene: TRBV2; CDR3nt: TGTGCCAGCAGGGAAGGGACCCCTTTACCCCTCCACTTT; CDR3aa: CASREGTPLPLHF
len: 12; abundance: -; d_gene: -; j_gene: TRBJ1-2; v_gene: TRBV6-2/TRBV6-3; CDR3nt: TGTGCCAGCAGTTACTCGACATCCCTCTACACCTTC; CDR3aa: CASSYSTSLYTF
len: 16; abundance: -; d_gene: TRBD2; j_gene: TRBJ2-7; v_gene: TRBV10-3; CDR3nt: TGTGCCAGCAGTTACTCAGTAGCGGGAGGACCCTACGAGCAGTACTTC; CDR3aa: CASSYSVAGGPYEQYF
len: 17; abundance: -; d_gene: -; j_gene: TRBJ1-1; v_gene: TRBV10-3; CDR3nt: TGTGCCAGCAGTTACTCGAGAGGACAGAGAGTCGTCCCTGAAGCTTTCTTT; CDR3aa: CASSYSRGQRVVPEAFF
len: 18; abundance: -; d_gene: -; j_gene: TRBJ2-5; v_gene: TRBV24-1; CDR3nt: TGTGCCACCAGTGATCACCAAAAACCGACAGGCCTGGCGGAGACCCAGTACTTC; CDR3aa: CATSDHQKPTGLAETQYF
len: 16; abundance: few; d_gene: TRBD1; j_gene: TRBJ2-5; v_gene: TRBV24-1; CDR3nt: TGTGCCACCAGTGATGATGACAGGGGAATCCAAGAGACCCAGTACTTC; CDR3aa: CATSDDDRGIQETQYF
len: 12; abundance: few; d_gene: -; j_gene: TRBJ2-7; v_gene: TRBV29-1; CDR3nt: TGCAGCGCCCTACTAGACTCCTACGAGCAGTACTTC; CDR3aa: CSALLDSYEQYF
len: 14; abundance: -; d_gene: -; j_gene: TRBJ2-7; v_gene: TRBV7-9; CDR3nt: TGTGCCAGCAGCTTAGCAGCGGTCCACAATGAGCAGTACTTC; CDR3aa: CASSLAAVHNEQYF
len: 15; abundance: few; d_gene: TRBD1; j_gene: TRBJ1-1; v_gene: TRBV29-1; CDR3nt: TGCAGCGACGGGGTCCGGGACAGGGCGAACACTGAAGCTTTCTTT; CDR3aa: CSDGVRDRANTEAFF
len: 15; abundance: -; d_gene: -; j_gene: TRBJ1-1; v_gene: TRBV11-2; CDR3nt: TGTGCCTGGAGCCCCTCTGGACGCATGAACACTGAAGCTTTCTTT; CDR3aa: CAWSPSGRMNTEAFF
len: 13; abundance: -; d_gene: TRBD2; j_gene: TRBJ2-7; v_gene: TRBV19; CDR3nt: TGTGCCTGGACTAGCGGGTTCTCCCACGAGCAGTACTTC; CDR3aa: CAWTSGFSHEQYF
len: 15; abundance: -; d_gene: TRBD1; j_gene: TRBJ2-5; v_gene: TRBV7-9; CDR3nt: TGTGCCAGCGGTTCGGGACAGGGGGTGGGAGAGACCCAGTACTTC; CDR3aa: CASGSGQGVGETQYF
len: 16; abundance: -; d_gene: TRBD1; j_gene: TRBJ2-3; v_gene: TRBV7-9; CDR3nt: TGTGCCAGCAGCGAGAGGGGGACAGCCTACACAGATACGCAGTATTTT; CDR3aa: CASSERGTAYTDTQYF
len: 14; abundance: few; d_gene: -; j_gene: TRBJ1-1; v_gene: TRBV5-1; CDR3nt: TGCGCCAGCAGCTTGCTCTTACGGGGCACTGAAGCTTTCTTT; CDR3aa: CASSLLLRGTEAFF
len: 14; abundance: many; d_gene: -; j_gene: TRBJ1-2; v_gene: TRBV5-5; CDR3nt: TGTGCCAGCAGCATTGAGGACCTTTCCCATGGCTACACCTTC; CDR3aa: CASSIEDLSHGYTF
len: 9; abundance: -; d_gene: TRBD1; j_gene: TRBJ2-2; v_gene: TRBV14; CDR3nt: TGTGCCAGCAGCCACGGGACAGTTTTT; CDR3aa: CASSHGTVF
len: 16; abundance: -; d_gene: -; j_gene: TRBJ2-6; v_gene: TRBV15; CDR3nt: TGTGCCACCAGCAGCCAAGACAGCCCTGGGGCCAACGTCCTGACTTTC; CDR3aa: CATSSQDSPGANVLTF
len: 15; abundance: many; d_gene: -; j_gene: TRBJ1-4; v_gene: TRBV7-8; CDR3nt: TGTGCCAGCAGCTTAGATGAGGGAACTAATGAAAAACTGTTTTTT; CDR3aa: CASSLDEGTNEKLFF
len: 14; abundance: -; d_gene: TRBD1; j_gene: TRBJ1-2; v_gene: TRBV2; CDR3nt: TGTGCCAGCCAGGGGGACGTCGGGGTGGATGGCTACACCTTC; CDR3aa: CASQGDVGVDGYTF
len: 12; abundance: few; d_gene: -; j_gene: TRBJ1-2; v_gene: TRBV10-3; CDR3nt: TGTGCCAGCAGCGAATATGCAATCGGCTACACCTTC; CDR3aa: CASSEYAIGYTF
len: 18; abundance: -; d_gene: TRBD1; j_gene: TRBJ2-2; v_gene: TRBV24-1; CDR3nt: TGTGCCACCAGTGACCCGACCTTGGGGACAGGGGTGACCGGGGAGCTGTTTTTT; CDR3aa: CATSDPTLGTGVTGELFF
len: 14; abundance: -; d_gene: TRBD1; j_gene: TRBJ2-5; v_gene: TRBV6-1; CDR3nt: TGTGCCAGCAGTGACAGGGACAGAGAGGAGACCCAGTACTTC; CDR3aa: CASSDRDREETQYF
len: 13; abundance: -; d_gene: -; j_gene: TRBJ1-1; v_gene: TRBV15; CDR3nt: TGTGCCACCAGCAGTTGGGGAGGGCCTGAAGCTTTCTTT; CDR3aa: CATSSWGGPEAFF
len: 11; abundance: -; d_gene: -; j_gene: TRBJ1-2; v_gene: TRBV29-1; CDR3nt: TGCAGCCCTGCAGGGTTCTATGGCTACACCTTC; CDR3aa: CSPAGFYGYTF
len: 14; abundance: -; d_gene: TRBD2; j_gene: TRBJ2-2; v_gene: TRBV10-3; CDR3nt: TGTGCCATCAGCCGGACTAGCACGCCCGGGGAGCTGTTTTTT; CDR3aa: CAISRTSTPGELFF
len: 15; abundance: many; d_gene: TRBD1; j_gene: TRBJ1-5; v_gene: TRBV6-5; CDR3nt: TGTGCCAGCAGTAGGACAGGGGGCATGGCTCAGCCCCAGCATTTT; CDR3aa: CASSRTGGMAQPQHF
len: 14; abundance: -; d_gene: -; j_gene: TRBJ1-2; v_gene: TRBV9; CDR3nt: TGTGCCAGCAGCGTGGATAACGGGAACTATGGCTACACCTTC; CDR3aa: CASSVDNGNYGYTF
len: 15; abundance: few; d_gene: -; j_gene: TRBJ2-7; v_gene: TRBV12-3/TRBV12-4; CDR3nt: TGTGCCAGCAGTTTCGAGTATGGGTCGGGGTACGAGCAGTACTTC; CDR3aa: CASSFEYGSGYEQYF
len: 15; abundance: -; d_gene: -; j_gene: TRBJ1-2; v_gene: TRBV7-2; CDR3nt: TGTGCCAGCAGCTTTAGGGCAGGGCGTCAAGAGAATTACACCTTC; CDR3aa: CASSFRAGRQENYTF
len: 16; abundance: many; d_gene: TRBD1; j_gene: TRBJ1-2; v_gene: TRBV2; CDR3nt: TGTGCCAGCAGTGTTCCCCCCACAGGGGAAGGGTATGGCTACACCTTC; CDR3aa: CASSVPPTGEGYGYTF
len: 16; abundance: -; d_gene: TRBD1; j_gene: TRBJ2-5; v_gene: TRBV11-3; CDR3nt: TGTGCCAGCAGCTTAAGGACAGGGGGTGGGCAAGAGACCCAGTACTTC; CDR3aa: CASSLRTGGGQETQYF
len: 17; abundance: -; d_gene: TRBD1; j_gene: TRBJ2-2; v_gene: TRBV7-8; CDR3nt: TGTGCCAGCAGCTTAGCGCTAATCAGGGGGCTAGGCGGGGAGCTGTTTTTT; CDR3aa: CASSLALIRGLGGELFF
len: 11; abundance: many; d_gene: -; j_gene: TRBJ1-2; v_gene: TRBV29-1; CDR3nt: TGCAGCACCTCCTTCCTGGGTGGCTACACCTTC; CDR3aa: CSTSFLGGYTF
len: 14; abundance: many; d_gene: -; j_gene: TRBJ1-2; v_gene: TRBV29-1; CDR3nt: TGCAGCGTTGAAGAGTGGACAGCGAACTATGGCTACACCTTC; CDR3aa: CSVEEWTANYGYTF
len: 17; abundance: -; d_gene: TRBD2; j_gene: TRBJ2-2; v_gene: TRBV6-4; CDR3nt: TGTGCCAGCAGTGATTGGATGCTAGCGGGAGCGGACGGGGAGCTGTTTTTT; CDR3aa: CASSDWMLAGADGELFF
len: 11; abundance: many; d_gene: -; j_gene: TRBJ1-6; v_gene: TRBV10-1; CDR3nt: TGCGCCAGCAGTGAGTGGGGGAGTTTCCACTTT; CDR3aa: CASSEWGSFHF
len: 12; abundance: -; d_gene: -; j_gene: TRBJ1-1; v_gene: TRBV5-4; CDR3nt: TGTGCCAGCAGCTTGTCACGGAATGAAGCTTTCTTT; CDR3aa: CASSLSRNEAFF
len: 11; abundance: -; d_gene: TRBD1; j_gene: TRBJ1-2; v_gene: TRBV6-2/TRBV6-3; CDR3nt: TGTGCCAGCAGTCTCGGACAGGGTTTCACCTTC; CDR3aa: CASSLGQGFTF